The 27 T cell receptor beta chains in this list originate from one sample, sequenced in a study of T cell repertoires in cytomegalovirus infection. From the reads, TCRdb called clonotypes with MiXCR, one entry per CDR3 protein. Here the sample spans some 440,000 distinct CDR3 sequences, roughly 30% being singletons. Sequencing was performed on PBMCs. All receptors derive from a human donor in good health (CMV status not recorded). Some clones in this sample may be carry-over from other donors' samples.

This clonotype was seen only once. With a much larger clone just one base away, this may be a read error. J is TRBJ2-4 and V is TRBV7-9, with 12 bases fitting TRBD2. This CDR3 has 16 residues. Germline CDR1 and CDR2: SEHNR and FQNEAQ (reference sequence). The CDR3 DNA reads TGTGCCAGCAGCTCGACTAGCGGGGGAGCCAAAAACATTCAGTCCTTC. Residues: CASSSTSGGAKNIQSF.

At least ten counts were recorded for this clonotype. This rearrangement joins TRBV7-6 to TRBJ2-7; weak D call: TRBD1 (6 bases). Germline loops: CDR1 SGHVS, CDR2 FNYEAQ. The CDR3 is 14 residues long. Between the trimmed V and J ends, which lost 2 bases and 4 bases, there was a span of 12 bases. CDR3 DNA sequence: TGTGCCAGCAGCTTAATTCAGGGGAGTTACGAGCAGTACTTC. Translating gives CASSLIQGSYEQYF.

V usage is TRBV7-8 and J usage is TRBJ1-3; 7 nucleotides match TRBD1. CDR3 length: 17 residues. CDR1 is SGHVS and CDR2 is FQNEAQ in the germline V gene. V shed 2 bases and J 3 bases; nucleotides not matched to a gene: 10. The DNA of the CDR3 is TGTGCCAGCAGCTTATTGGACAGGCCCCGTGGTGGAAACACCATATATTTT. Its protein product is CASSLLDRPRGGNTIYF.

The chain is built from TRBV6-5 and TRBJ2-3; 11 nucleotides agree with TRBD2. J gave up 4 bases and V 5 bases, and 14 bases lay outside the gene matches. Germline V gives CDR1 MNHEY, CDR2 SVGAGI. CDR3 length equals 18 residues. Here the CDR3 DNA reads TGTGCCAGCAGTCCTGATACTAATATAGCGGGGGGGGCAGATACGCAGTATTTT. This sequence encodes CASSPDTNIAGGADTQYF.

Remarks on this clonotype: The junction departs from germline at one end; a sequencing error may be responsible. The chain employs TRBV7-3 and TRBJ2-3; 11 nucleotides align to TRBD2. Germline CDR1 SGHTA, CDR2 FQGTGA. This CDR3 is 15 amino acids long. This CDR3 reads CASSLTSGGADTQDF. The CDR3 bases are TGTGCCAGCAGCTTAACTAGCGGGGGGGCAGATACGCAGGATTTT.

The sample holds a few counts of this clonotype. The chain joins TRBV4-1 to TRBJ2-7, with 10 bases that match TRBD1. The CDR3 is made up of 17 amino acids. Germline lookup yields CDR1 MGHRA and CDR2 YSYEKL. Unmatched junction bases numbered 11, after V lost 3 bases and J lost 3 bases. In DNA, the CDR3 is TGCGCCAGCAGCCATCCCTCCGGGACAGGGGCCCACTACGAGCAGTACTTC. Protein product: CASSHPSGTGAHYEQYF.

The chain links TRBV6-6 to TRBJ1-4; D gene ambiguous. V lost 6 bases to trimming and J lost 0 bases, with 14 bases between them. Germline CDR1 is MNHNY and CDR2 is SVGAGI (reference sequence). The CDR3 is 16 residues long. The CDR3 protein is CASRPAVYSTNEKLFF. The DNA for the CDR3 is TGTGCCAGCAGGCCCGCGGTATATTCAACTAATGAAAAACTGTTTTTT.

This chain connects TRBV10-3 to TRBJ2-5; 10 nucleotides line up with TRBD1. The CDR3 extends over 16 amino acids. With 8 bases clipped from V and 5 bases from J, the junction kept 14 bases outside the gene matches. Germline lookup yields CDR1 ENHRY and CDR2 SYGVKD. In DNA, the CDR3 is TGTGCCATCGGGCGTACGACAGGGGGCACTTTGGAGACCCAGTACTTC. It translates to CAIGRTTGGTLETQYF.

This clonotype has a handful of counts. This chain links TRBV6-8 with TRBJ2-7; 8 bases line up with TRBD2. This CDR3 region has 15 residues. Germline trimming cut 5 bases from V and 4 bases from J; bases unmatched to any gene: 10. The germline gives CDR1 MNHGY, CDR2 SAAAGT. In nucleotides, the CDR3 is TGTGCCAGCAGTCTTGCTCGGACTAGCCAATACGAGCAGTACTTC. It encodes CASSLARTSQYEQYF.

This clonotype was detected ten times or more. The CDR3 DNA reads TGTGCCAGCAGCCCAGGAGGGACACTTAGCACAGATACGCAGTATTTT. This encodes CASSPGGTLSTDTQYF. This chain links TRBV7-9 with TRBJ2-3; D is perhaps TRBD1 or TRBD2 (6 bases each). V shed 5 bases and J shed 0 bases, with 15 bases lying between them. The V gene's germline CDR1 is SEHNR and CDR2 FQNEAQ (reference sequence). The CDR3 is 16 amino acids.

This clonotype appeared a few times. The chain combines TRBV20-1 with TRBJ2-2; possibly TRBD1 for D (6 bases). The CDR3 spans 12 residues. V lost 5 bases and J lost 8, with 12 bases in between. The germline V gene encodes CDR1 DFQATT and CDR2 SNEGSKA (reference sequence). The CDR3 loop reads CSAHTGLGELFF. CDR3 sequence (DNA): TGCAGTGCTCACACAGGGTTGGGGGAGCTGTTTTTT.

This clonotype was found many times. The chain combines TRBV11-2 with TRBJ2-1; 7 bases line up with TRBD1. Germline trimming cut 4 bases from V and 4 bases from J; bases unmatched to any gene: 16. The CDR3 runs to 18 residues. Germline V gene sequence: CDR1 SGHAT, CDR2 FQNNGV. The CDR3 nucleotides read TGTGCCAGCAGCTCCTCACCTTCACGGGACAGACTATACAATGAGCAGTTCTTC. Translation gives CASSSSPSRDRLYNEQFF.

V usage is TRBV12-3 or TRBV12-4 and J usage is TRBJ2-4; the D gene could be TRBD1 or TRBD2 (7 bases each). Trimming took 3 bases from V and 4 from J, leaving 13 bases between them. The CDR3 loop spans 15 amino acids. This chain's CDR3 is CASSLGGTVKNIQYF. The CDR3 DNA follows: TGTGCCAGCAGTTTGGGGGGGACAGTGAAAAACATTCAGTACTTC.

This clonotype was detected only a few times. This rearrangement joins TRBV11-2 to TRBJ1-6, with D possibly being TRBD1 (6 bases). Germline lookup yields CDR1 SGHAT and CDR2 FQNNGV. The CDR3 loop spans 15 amino acids. V lost 4 bases and J 8 bases, leaving 15 bases between the germline ends. The CDR3 protein is CASSSPGGQDSPLHF. CDR3 sequence (DNA): TGTGCCAGCAGCTCCCCTGGGGGGCAAGATTCACCCCTCCACTTT.

In this sample, this clonotype turned up a few times. This sequence joins TRBV7-9 and TRBJ1-6; 7 bases map to TRBD1. Per the germline V gene, CDR1 is SEHNR and CDR2 is FQNEAQ (reference sequence). There are 17 residues in the CDR3. V shed 5 bases and J 5 bases; nucleotides not matched to a gene: 12. The DNA of the CDR3 is TGTGCCAGCAGCCCCCCCTGGGACAGAGAAAATAATTCACCCCTCCACTTT. Translating it yields CASSPPWDRENNSPLHF.

Only a few counts were recorded for this clonotype. V usage is TRBV12-3 or TRBV12-4 and J usage is TRBJ2-3; 10 nucleotides match TRBD2. This CDR3 has 16 residues. V dropped 3 bases and J dropped 0; count of bases not matched to a gene: 3. The CDR3 region has the DNA TGTGCCAGCAGTTTCCTAGCGGGGGCGAGCACAGATACGCAGTATTTT. It encodes CASSFLAGASTDTQYF.

The table lists this clonotype with a few counts. The rearrangement links TRBV5-6 to TRBJ1-1; a weak D match, TRBD1 (5 bases). V lost 2 bases to trimming and J lost 4 bases, with 9 bases between them. Germline V lookup: CDR1 SGHDT, CDR2 YYEEEE. CDR3 size: 13 residues. CDR3 amino acids: CASSLRDGTEAFF. The CDR3 region has the DNA TGTGCCAGCAGCTTAAGGGACGGCACTGAAGCTTTCTTT.

Concerning this clonotype itself: It is likely a read error, because the conserved phenylalanine at the end of the CDR3 is missing. V gene TRBV19 combines with J gene TRBJ1-1, with unresolved D. Trimming removed 8 bases at V and 4 bases at J, with 8 bases between. Germline V gene sequence: CDR1 LNHDA, CDR2 SQIVND (reference sequence). The CDR3 has 11 residues. CDR3 loop: CASGLGTEAFL. The DNA of the CDR3 is TGTGCCAGTGGGTTGGGCACTGAAGCTTTCTTG.

This chain connects TRBV29-1 to TRBJ2-5, with unresolved D. Trimming removed 4 bases from V and 1 base from J, with 10 bases in between. The CDR3 is 13 amino acids. Germline V gene data show CDR1 as SQVTM and CDR2 as ANQGSEA. The CDR3 spells CSVGWIGQETQYF. The CDR3 DNA sequence: TGCAGCGTTGGTTGGATAGGCCAAGAGACCCAGTACTTC.

This clonotype came up many times. The V call is TRBV6-1, the J call TRBJ2-3, with D tentatively TRBD1 or TRBD2 (5 bases each). Germline lookup yields CDR1 MNHNS and CDR2 SASEGT. Between the trimmed V and J ends, which lost 6 bases and 0 bases, there was a span of 13 bases. CDR3 length: 15 amino acids. CDR3 protein: CASRGTVSSTDTQYF. In DNA, the CDR3 is TGTGCCAGCAGGGGGACGGTCTCTAGCACAGATACGCAGTATTTT.

This clonotype was observed at least ten times. One end of the junction fails to match germline, which may point to a read error. The rearrangement joins TRBV7-2 to TRBJ1-2, with D perhaps TRBD1 (6 bases). Germline values: CDR1 SGHTA, CDR2 FQGNSA. CDR3 length: 14 residues. The CDR3 region has the DNA TGTGCCAGCAGCTTACGGGGGGGCCACTATCGCTACACCTTC. Residues: CASSLRGGHYRYTF.

V gene TRBV7-8 combines with J gene TRBJ1-2, with D maybe TRBD1 (6 bases). V lost 1 base, J lost 5 bases, and 14 bases lay in between. The V gene's germline CDR1 is SGHVS and CDR2 FQNEAQ. This CDR3 region has 15 residues. The CDR3 loop is CASSLERGGGYGYTF. CDR3 coding DNA: TGTGCCAGCAGCTTAGAACGAGGGGGGGGATATGGCTACACCTTC.

The chain is built from TRBV28 and TRBJ1-4; D call uncertain. The CDR3 spans 13 residues. V lost 5 bases and J 6 bases, leaving 10 bases between the germline ends. The V gene's germline CDR1 is MDHEN and CDR2 SYDVKM. The CDR3 loop reads CASSVPADEKLFF. The CDR3 bases are TGTGCCAGCAGTGTCCCCGCGGATGAAAAACTGTTTTTT.

Comment on this clonotype: A read error may account for a junction end that differs from germline. The chain uses TRBV7-9 and TRBJ2-2, with D tentatively TRBD2 (5 bases). Per germline, CDR1 SEHNR and CDR2 FQNEAQ (reference sequence). CDR3 length: 15 amino acids. The CDR3 loop reads CASSLVGTNTGDLLF. In DNA, the CDR3 is TGTGCCAGCAGCTTGGTCGGAACTAACACCGGGGATCTGCTTTTT.

As for this clonotype: One end of the junction does not line up with germline, which may come from a read error. The chain links TRBV7-9 to TRBJ1-1; weak D call: TRBD1 (5 bases). The germline V gene has CDR1 SEHNR and CDR2 FQNEAQ (reference sequence). The CDR3 has 15 amino acids. Here the CDR3 reads CASSLAQGTNTEALF. For the CDR3, the DNA is TGTGCCAGCAGCTTAGCGCAGGGAACCAACACTGAAGCTTTATTT.

With respect to this clonotype: One junction end disagrees with the germline gene, perhaps due to a read error. The J gene is TRBJ2-5, the V gene TRBV7-6; D is ambiguous. The CDR3 covers 15 residues. In germline, CDR1 is SGHVS, CDR2 FNYEAQ. CDR3 sequence (DNA): TGTACCAGCAGCTTAGAAGGGATCGGCCAAGAGACCCAGTACTTC. Translation: CTSSLEGIGQETQYF.

J is TRBJ2-1 and V is TRBV19, with D uncertain. Trimming took off 3 bases at V and 0 bases at J, with 9 bases between the two ends. Per germline, CDR1 LNHDA and CDR2 SQIVND (reference sequence). This CDR3 has 15 amino acids. CDR3 loop: CASSMELSSYNEQFF. In nucleotides, the CDR3 is TGTGCCAGTAGTATGGAGCTGAGCTCCTACAATGAGCAGTTCTTC.